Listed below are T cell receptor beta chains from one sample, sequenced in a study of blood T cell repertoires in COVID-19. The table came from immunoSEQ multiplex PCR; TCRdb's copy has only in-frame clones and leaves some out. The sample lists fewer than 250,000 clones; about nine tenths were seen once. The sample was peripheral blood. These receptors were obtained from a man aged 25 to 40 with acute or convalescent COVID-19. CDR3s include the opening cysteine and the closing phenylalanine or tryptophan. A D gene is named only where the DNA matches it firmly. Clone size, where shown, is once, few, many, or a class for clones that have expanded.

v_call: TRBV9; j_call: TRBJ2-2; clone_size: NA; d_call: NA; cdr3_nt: TGTGCCAGCAGCGTAGGGCGGGCAAACACCGGGGAGCTGTTTTTT; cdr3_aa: CASSVGRANTGELFF
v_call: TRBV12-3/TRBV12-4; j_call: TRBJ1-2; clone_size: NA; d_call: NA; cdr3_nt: TGTGCCATCAATTCTAGGAGCTATGGCTACACCTTC; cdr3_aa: CAINSRSYGYTF
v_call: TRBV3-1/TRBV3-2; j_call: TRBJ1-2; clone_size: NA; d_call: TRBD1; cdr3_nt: TGTGCCAGCAGCCAACAGGGGGTGGACTATGGCTACACCTTC; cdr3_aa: CASSQQGVDYGYTF
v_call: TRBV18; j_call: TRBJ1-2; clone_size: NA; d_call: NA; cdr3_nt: TGTGCCAGCTCAATGGGAGCTAACTATGGCTACACCTTC; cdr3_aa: CASSMGANYGYTF
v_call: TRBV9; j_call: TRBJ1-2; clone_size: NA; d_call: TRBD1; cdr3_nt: TGTGCCAGCAGCCCGAGGACTGGACAGGGGGCGACTGGCTACACCTTC; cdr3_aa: CASSPRTGQGATGYTF
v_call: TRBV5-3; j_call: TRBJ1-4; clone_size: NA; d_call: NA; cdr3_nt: TGTGCCAGAAGCTTGGCCGACACCAAGACAGCAACTAATGAAAAACTGTTTTTT; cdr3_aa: CARSLADTKTATNEKLFF
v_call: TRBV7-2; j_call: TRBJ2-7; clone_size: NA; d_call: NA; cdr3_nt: TGTGCCAGCAGCTTAGATGTACATTCATACGAGCAGTACTTC; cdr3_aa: CASSLDVHSYEQYF
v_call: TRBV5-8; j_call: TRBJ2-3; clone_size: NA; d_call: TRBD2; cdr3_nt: TGTGCCAGCAGCTTGGGTAGCGGGAGAACAGATACGCAGTATTTT; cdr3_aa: CASSLGSGRTDTQYF
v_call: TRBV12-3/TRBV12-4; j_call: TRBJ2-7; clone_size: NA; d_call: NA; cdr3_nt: TGTGCCAGCAGACTCACGAGCAACTACGAGCAGTACTTC; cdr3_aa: CASRLTSNYEQYF
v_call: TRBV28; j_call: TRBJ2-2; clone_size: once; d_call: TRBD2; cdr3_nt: TGTGCCAGCATTCCGGGGGGGGAAAACACCGGGGAGCTGTTTTTT; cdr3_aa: CASIPGGENTGELFF
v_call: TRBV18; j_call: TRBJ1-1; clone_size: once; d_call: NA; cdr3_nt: TGTGCCAGCTCACCAAAGGGGTTAGTCACTGAAGCTTTCTTT; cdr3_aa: CASSPKGLVTEAFF
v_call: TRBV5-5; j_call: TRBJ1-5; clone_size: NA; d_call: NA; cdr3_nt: TGTGCCAGCAGCTTGGCCTTTTCTCAGCCCCAGCATTTT; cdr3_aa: CASSLAFSQPQHF
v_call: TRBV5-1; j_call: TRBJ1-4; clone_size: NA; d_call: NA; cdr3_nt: TGCGCCAGCAGCCCCGGCGGGGTTGGGGAAAAACTGTTTTTT; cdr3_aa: CASSPGGVGEKLFF
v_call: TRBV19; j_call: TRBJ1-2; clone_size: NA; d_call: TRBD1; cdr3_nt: TGTGCCAGTAGTACCCCCGCAGGGGGGAACTATGGCTACACCTTC; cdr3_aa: CASSTPAGGNYGYTF
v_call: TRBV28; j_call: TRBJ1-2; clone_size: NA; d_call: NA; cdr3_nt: TGTGCCAGCAGCCCATCAGGGACTTATGGCTACACCTTC; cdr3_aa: CASSPSGTYGYTF
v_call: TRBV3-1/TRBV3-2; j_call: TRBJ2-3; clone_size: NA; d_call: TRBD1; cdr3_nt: TGTGCCAGCAGCATTGGACAGGGGGCAGATACGCAGTATTTT; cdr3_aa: CASSIGQGADTQYF
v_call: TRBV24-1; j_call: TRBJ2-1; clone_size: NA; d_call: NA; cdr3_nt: TGTGCCACCAGTCGTCCGACGGGAGCGTACAATGAGCAGTTCTTC; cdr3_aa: CATSRPTGAYNEQFF
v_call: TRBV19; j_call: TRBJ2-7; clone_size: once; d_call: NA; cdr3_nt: TGTGCCAGTAGTCCCGACAGCCACGAGCAGTACTTC; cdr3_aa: CASSPDSHEQYF
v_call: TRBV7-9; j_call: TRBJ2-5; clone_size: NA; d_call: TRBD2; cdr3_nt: TGTGCCAGCAGCTTAAACGGTGGGTGGGGTACTAGCGAAGAGACCCAGTACTTC; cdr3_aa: CASSLNGGWGTSEETQYF
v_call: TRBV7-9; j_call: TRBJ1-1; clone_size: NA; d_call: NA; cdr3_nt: TGTGCCAGCAGCTTATCGGAGTCAGGCAGGGCCACTGAAGCTTTCTTT; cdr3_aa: CASSLSESGRATEAFF
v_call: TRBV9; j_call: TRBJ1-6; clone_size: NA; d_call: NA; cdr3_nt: TGTGCCAGCAGCGTAGGGGGGGGTAATTCACCCCTCCACTTT; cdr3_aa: CASSVGGGNSPLHF
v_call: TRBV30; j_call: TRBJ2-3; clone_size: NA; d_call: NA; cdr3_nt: TGTGCCTGGAGTCAGGGGGGTGGCACAGATACGCAGTATTTT; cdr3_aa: CAWSQGGGTDTQYF
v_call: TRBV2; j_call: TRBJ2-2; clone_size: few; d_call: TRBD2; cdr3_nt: TGTGCCAGCAGGCCTGGGGACTATGAGGCCGGGGAGCTGTTTTTT; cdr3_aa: CASRPGDYEAGELFF
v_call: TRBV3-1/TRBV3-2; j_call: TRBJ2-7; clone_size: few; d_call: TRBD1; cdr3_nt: TGTGCCAGCAGCTTCCAGGGGGCTTCCGGAGAGCAGTACTTC; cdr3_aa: CASSFQGASGEQYF
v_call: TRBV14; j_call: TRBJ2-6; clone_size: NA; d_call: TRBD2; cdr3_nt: TGTGCCAGCAGCCAAGCAGTCGTGGTAGCGGGCTCTGGGGCCAACGTCCTGACTTTC; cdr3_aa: CASSQAVVVAGSGANVLTF
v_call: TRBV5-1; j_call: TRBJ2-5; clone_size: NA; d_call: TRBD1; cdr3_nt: TGCGCCAGCAGTATGGGACAGGGGAAAGAGACCCAGTACTTC; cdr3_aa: CASSMGQGKETQYF
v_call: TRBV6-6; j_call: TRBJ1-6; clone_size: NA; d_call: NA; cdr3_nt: TGTGCCAGCAGTTTTCAGGGGAAGCTGGGGAATTCACCCCTCCACTTT; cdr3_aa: CASSFQGKLGNSPLHF
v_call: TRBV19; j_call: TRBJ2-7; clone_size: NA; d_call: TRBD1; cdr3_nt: TGTGCCAGTAGTCCGCCCGGGACAGGGAAACCCTACGAGCAGTACTTC; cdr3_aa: CASSPPGTGKPYEQYF
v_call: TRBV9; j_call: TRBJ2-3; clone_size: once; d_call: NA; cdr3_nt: TGTGCCAGCAATAAACCGGGAGATACGCAGTATTTT; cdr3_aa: CASNKPGDTQYF
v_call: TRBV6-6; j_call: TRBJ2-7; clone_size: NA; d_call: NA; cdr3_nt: TGTGCCAGCAGTTATCGTCAAGTAACTCGTTCCGAGCAGTACTTC; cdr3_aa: CASSYRQVTRSEQYF
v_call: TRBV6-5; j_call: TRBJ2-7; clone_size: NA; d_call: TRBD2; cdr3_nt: TGTGCCAGCACATCGGCGGGAGGCGTCTACGAGCAGTACTTC; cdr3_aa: CASTSAGGVYEQYF
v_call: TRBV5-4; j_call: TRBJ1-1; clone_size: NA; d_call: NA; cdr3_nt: TGTGCCAGCAGCTTGGGGGGCAAAAACACTGAAGCTTTCTTT; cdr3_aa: CASSLGGKNTEAFF
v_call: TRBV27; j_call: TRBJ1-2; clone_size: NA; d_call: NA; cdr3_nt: TGTGCCAGCAGTTATTCATCCACTAACTATGGCTACACCTTC; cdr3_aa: CASSYSSTNYGYTF
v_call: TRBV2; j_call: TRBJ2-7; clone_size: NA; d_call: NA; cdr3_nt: TGTGCCAGCAATACAGGGAATCCCTACGAGCAGTACTTC; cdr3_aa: CASNTGNPYEQYF
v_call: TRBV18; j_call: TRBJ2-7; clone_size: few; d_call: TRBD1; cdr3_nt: TGTGCCAGCTCACCGGGACAGACCTACGAGCAGTACTTC; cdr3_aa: CASSPGQTYEQYF
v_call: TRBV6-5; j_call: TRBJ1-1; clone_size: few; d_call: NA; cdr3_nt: TGTGCCAGCAGTTTAGAAACCCGTCCCCCCTTTCAAGCTTTCTTT; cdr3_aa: CASSLETRPPFQAFF
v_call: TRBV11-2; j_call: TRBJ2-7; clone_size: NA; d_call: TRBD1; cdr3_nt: TGTGCCAGTACGAGGGGGCAAATACCCTACGAGCAGTACTTC; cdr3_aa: CASTRGQIPYEQYF
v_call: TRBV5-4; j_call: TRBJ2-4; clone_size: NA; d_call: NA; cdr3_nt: TGTGCCAGCAGCTTGGGTTCGGGGGATCTGGCCAAAAACATTCAGTACTTC; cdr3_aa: CASSLGSGDLAKNIQYF
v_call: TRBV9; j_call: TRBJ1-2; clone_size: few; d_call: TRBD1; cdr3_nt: TGTGCCAGCAGCTCAGGACAGGGAGATGGCTACACCTTC; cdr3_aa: CASSSGQGDGYTF
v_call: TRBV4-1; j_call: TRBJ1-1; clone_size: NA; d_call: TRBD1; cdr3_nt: TGCGCCAGCAGCCAGGGGACAGGGTTTAACACTGAAGCTTTCTTT; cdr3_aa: CASSQGTGFNTEAFF
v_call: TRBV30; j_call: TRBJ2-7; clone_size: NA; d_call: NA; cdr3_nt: TGTGCCTGGAGCCATGCCCCCCAGTCCTACGAGCAGTACTTC; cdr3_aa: CAWSHAPQSYEQYF
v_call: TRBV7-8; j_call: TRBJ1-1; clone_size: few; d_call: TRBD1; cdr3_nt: TGTGCCAGCAGTCCCAGGGGACAGGGGAACACTGAAGCTTTCTTT; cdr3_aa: CASSPRGQGNTEAFF
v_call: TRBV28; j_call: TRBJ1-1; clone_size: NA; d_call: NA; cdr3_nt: TGTGCCAGCAGTTCCCCCCCCTTATCGGTAGCTTTCTTT; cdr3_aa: CASSSPPLSVAFF